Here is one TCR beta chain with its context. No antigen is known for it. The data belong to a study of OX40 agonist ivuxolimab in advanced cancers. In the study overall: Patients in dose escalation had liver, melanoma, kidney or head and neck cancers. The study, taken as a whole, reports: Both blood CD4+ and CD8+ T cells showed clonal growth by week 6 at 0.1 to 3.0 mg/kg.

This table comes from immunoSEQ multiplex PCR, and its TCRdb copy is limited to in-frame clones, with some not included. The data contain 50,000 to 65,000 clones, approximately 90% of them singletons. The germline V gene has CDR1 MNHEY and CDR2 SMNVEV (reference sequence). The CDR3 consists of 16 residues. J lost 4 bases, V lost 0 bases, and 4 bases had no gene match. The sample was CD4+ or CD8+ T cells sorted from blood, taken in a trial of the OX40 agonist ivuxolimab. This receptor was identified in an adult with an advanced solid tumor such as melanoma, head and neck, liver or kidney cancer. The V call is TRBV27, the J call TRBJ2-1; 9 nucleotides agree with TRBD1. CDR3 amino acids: CASSLSVTGGYNEQFF. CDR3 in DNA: TGTGCCAGCAGTTTATCGGTGACAGGGGGGTACAATGAGCAGTTCTTC.